Below, 15 T cell receptor beta chains from the same sample are listed, as sequenced in a study of cytomegalovirus exposure and HLA in healthy donors. Using immunoSEQ multiplex PCR, the repertoire was profiled, and TCRdb retains in-frame clones only, with some absent. This table has over 150,000 clones, roughly 90% appearing once. Sequenced: PBMCs. The receptors derive from a young man in good health and CMV-seropositive.

As regards this clone: An end of the junction does not agree with germline; a read error may underlie this. This chain connects TRBV7-8 to TRBJ2-5, with no clear D. This CDR3 is built from 13 residues. Germline V gene sequence: CDR1 SGHVS, CDR2 FQNEAQ. CDR3 amino acids: CASSLDYQETQYF. The DNA for the CDR3 is TGTGCCAGCAGCTTAGACTACCAGGAGACCCAGTACTTC. The whole variable domain, filled in from reference TRBV7-8 and TRBJ2-5, reads GAGVSQSPRYKVAKRGQDVALRCDPISGHVSLFWYQQALGQGPEFLTYFQNEAQLDKSGLPSDRFFAERPEGSVSTLKIQRTQQEDSAVYLCASSLDYQETQYFGPGTRLLVL.

The chain carries TRBV6-5 and TRBJ2-2, with D hard to call. V lost 0 bases to trimming and J lost 7 bases, with 6 bases between them. The V gene's germline CDR1 is MNHEY and CDR2 SVGAGI. The CDR3 length is 13 residues. The CDR3: CASSYSRLGELFF. The DNA of the CDR3 is TGTGCCAGCAGTTACTCGAGACTCGGGGAGCTGTTTTTT.

The chain links TRBV6-1 to TRBJ2-5; TRBD1 is a possible D gene (6 bases). The DNA matches TRBJ2-7 better at its end, which makes the J call doubtful. The V gene's germline CDR1 is MNHNS and CDR2 SASEGT. The CDR3 consists of 14 residues. CDR3 in DNA: TGTGCCAGCAGGGGCGGACAGAACTCCTACGAGCAGTACTTC. Its protein is CASRGGQNSYEQYF.

V usage is TRBV19 and J usage is TRBJ2-7; D call uncertain. Trimming shortened V by 5 bases and J by 4 bases, and 12 bases separated the two germline ends. The CDR3 spans 13 residues. Germline CDR1 LNHDA, CDR2 SQIVND (reference sequence). The CDR3 protein is CASSPSVTYEQYF. The DNA of the CDR3 is TGTGCCAGTAGTCCTTCTGTAACATACGAGCAGTACTTC. Full variable domain (outside the CDR3, taken from reference TRBV19 and TRBJ2-7): DGGITQSPKYLFRKEGQNVTLSCEQNLNHDAMYWYRQDPGQGLRLIYYSQIVNDFQKGDIAEGYSVSREKKESFPLTVTSAQKNPTAFYLCASSPSVTYEQYFGPGTRLTVT.

The J gene is TRBJ2-5, the V gene TRBV6-4; TRBD2 matches at 13 bases. The V and J ends lost 5 bases and 1 base, in that order; junction bases with no gene match: 1. This CDR3 comprises 15 residues. The germline V gene has CDR1 MRHNA and CDR2 SNTAGT. Here the CDR3 DNA reads TGTGCCAGCAGTCGGACTAGCGGGAGCCAAGAGACCCAGTACTTC. Amino acid sequence: CASSRTSGSQETQYF.

This clone was seen just once. Other DNA sequences in this sample translate to the same CDR3. The CDR3 loop reads CASSLSGYEQYF. CDR3 DNA sequence: TGTGCCAGCAGTTTGTCCGGGTATGAGCAGTACTTC. V usage is TRBV28 and J usage is TRBJ2-7; D uncertain. CDR1 and CDR2 from the germline V gene are MDHEN and SYDVKM. The CDR3 totals 12 residues. V was trimmed by 3 bases and J by 7 bases, leaving 10 bases between them.

This rearrangement joins TRBV11-2 to TRBJ2-7; 9 nucleotides agree with TRBD1. V lost 1 base, J lost 3 bases, and 4 bases stayed unmatched. From germline, CDR1 is SGHAT and CDR2 FQNNGV. This CDR3 spans 15 amino acids. The CDR3 spells CASSLAWTGDYEQYF. In nucleotides, the CDR3 is TGTGCCAGCAGCTTAGCTTGGACAGGGGACTACGAGCAGTACTTC.

The chain employs TRBV4-1 and TRBJ2-1; a weak D match, TRBD2 (5 bases). Germline-derived CDR1 and CDR2 are MGHRA and YSYEKL. The V gene lost 1 base and the J gene lost 8 bases, with 12 bases spanning the gap. The CDR3 runs to 14 residues. This chain's CDR3 is CASSQGGSGYEQFF. CDR3 DNA: TGCGCCAGCAGCCAAGGAGGGAGCGGCTATGAGCAGTTCTTC.

The rearrangement links TRBV29-1 to TRBJ2-1; 9 nucleotides line up with TRBD2. Germline V gene data show CDR1 as SQVTM and CDR2 as ANQGSEA. J gave up 4 bases and V 4 bases, and 8 bases lay outside the gene matches. The CDR3 runs 15 residues. The CDR3 loop reads CSVGGGAVQYNEQFF. CDR3 DNA sequence: TGCAGCGTTGGCGGGGGGGCGGTACAATACAATGAGCAGTTCTTC.

The V gene is TRBV6-1, the J gene TRBJ2-7, with TRBD2 as a possible D gene (5 bases). In germline, CDR1 is MNHNS, CDR2 SASEGT. There are 13 residues in the CDR3. V gave up 4 bases and J gave up 1 base, with 8 bases separating them. This CDR3 is CASSVASSYEQYF. The DNA for the CDR3 is TGTGCCAGCAGTGTAGCGTCGTCCTACGAGCAGTACTTC.

J is TRBJ2-7 and V is TRBV28; TRBD2 is a possible D gene (6 bases). Trimming removed 5 bases at V and 0 bases at J, with 14 bases between. The CDR3 length is 15 residues. In germline, CDR1 is MDHEN, CDR2 SYDVKM. The CDR3 spells CASSGGTSSSYEQYF. CDR3 DNA sequence: TGTGCCAGCAGTGGAGGGACTTCCAGCTCCTACGAGCAGTACTTC.

This chain connects TRBV4-1 to TRBJ1-5, with 8 bases matching TRBD1. After removal of 4 bases from V and 0 bases from J, the junction contained 8 bases not matched to a gene. Per germline, CDR1 MGHRA and CDR2 YSYEKL. The CDR3 is 17 residues long. The CDR3 DNA reads TGCGCCAGCAGCCCCGGGACAGGCTTTTATAGCAATCAGCCCCAGCATTTT. It is translated as CASSPGTGFYSNQPQHF.

The chain couples TRBV11-2 to TRBJ2-5, with 8 bases identical to TRBD1. With 5 bases clipped from V and 2 bases from J, the junction kept 4 bases outside the gene matches. Germline CDR1 reads SGHAT; CDR2 reads FQNNGV. The CDR3 runs 14 residues. This chain's CDR3 is CASSHRTGQETQYF. The CDR3 DNA is TGTGCCAGCAGCCACAGGACAGGGCAAGAGACCCAGTACTTC.

This clone was seen once. V and J are TRBV5-4 and TRBJ2-1; D may be TRBD2 (6 bases). V was cut by 0 bases and J by 3 bases, with 10 bases left in between. Germline V lookup: CDR1 SGHNT, CDR2 YYREEE (reference sequence). CDR3 size: 15 residues. The DNA of the CDR3 is TGTGCCAGCAGCTTGGTGGGTAGCGGCTACAATGAGCAGTTCTTC. Its protein is CASSLVGSGYNEQFF.

The J gene is TRBJ1-1, the V gene TRBV15; unclear D gene. This CDR3 is 13 amino acids long. Between the trimmed V and J ends, which lost 1 base and 6 bases, there was a span of 9 bases. Looked up from germline, CDR1 is LNHNV and CDR2 is YYDKDF (reference sequence). The DNA of the CDR3 is TGTGCCACCAGCAGAGTACCGGGGTCTGAAGCTTTCTTT. It is translated as CATSRVPGSEAFF.